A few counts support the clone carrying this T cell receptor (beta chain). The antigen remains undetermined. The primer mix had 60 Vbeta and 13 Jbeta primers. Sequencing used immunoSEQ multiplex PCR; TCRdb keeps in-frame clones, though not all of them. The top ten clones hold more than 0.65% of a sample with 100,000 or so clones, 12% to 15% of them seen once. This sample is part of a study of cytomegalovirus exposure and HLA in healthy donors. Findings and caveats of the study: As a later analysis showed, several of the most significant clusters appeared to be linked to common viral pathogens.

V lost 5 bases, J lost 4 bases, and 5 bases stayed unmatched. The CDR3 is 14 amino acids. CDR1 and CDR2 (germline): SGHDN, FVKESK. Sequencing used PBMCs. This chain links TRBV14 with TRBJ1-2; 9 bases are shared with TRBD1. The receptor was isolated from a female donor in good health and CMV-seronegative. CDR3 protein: CASSATGGGYGYTF. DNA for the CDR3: TGTGCCAGCAGCGCAACAGGGGGCGGCTATGGCTACACCTTC.